One sample yielded the 32 T cell receptor beta chains listed below, sequenced in a study of cytotoxic CD8 clonotypes in ibrutinib-treated CLL. TCRdb's copy holds only in-frame clones and misses some; the assay was immunoSEQ multiplex PCR. The top ten hold under 8.5% of the sample, which has some 300,000 clones, just under 80% seen once. The sample consisted of PBMCs, taken before ibrutinib treatment. These receptors all come from a human donor with chronic lymphocytic leukemia.

This clone was seen a handful of times. The chain uses TRBV6-4 and TRBJ2-5; tentative D call: TRBD1 (6 bases). Trimming took off 2 bases at V and 0 bases at J, with 16 bases between the two ends. The CDR3 is 17 amino acids. Germline CDR1 and CDR2: MRHNA and SNTAGT. CDR3 region: CASSDEGPGHYQETQYF. The CDR3 coding sequence is TGTGCCAGCAGTGACGAGGGTCCGGGACATTACCAAGAGACCCAGTACTTC.

The rearrangement joins TRBV18 to TRBJ2-7, with 8 bases fitting TRBD2. CDR3 size: 14 residues. V dropped 3 bases and J dropped 2; count of bases not matched to a gene: 3. CDR1 and CDR2 from the germline V gene are KGHSH and LQKENI. CDR3 loop: CASSPREDTYEQYF. CDR3 sequence (DNA): TGTGCCAGCTCACCGCGGGAGGATACCTACGAGCAGTACTTC.

V and J are TRBV6-1 and TRBJ2-2; D is unclear. Germline V CDR1 and CDR2: MNHNS, SASEGT. This CDR3 comprises 12 residues. V was trimmed by 1 base and J by 7 bases, leaving 4 bases between them. The DNA of the CDR3 is TGTGCCAGCAGTGAAGGTTTCGGGGAGCTGTTTTTT. This sequence encodes CASSEGFGELFF.

The chain has TRBV9 and TRBJ2-2, with D uncertain. The germline V gene encodes CDR1 SGDLS and CDR2 YYNGEE. Trimming stripped 4 bases from V and 6 bases from J, with 13 bases between. The CDR3 consists of 14 residues. CDR3 region: CASSRIGTSGELFF. The CDR3 DNA follows: TGTGCCAGCAGCCGTATCGGTACGTCCGGGGAGCTGTTTTTT.

This chain connects TRBV7-8 to TRBJ2-7, with a tentative D call TRBD2 (5 bases). Trimming stripped 4 bases from V and 6 bases from J, with 19 bases between. CDR1 and CDR2 from the germline V gene are SGHVS and FQNEAQ. The CDR3 length is 15 residues. Here the CDR3 DNA reads TGTGCCAGCAGCTCTGGTGTCGATTGGAGGACCGAGCAGTACTTC. Translation: CASSSGVDWRTEQYF.

This clone was recorded once. This chain joins TRBV7-2 and TRBJ2-7, with 8 bases lining up with TRBD1. The CDR3 consists of 15 residues. The V segment lost 1 base and the J segment 2 bases; nucleotides outside the gene matches: 4. Germline V gene lookup returns CDR1 SGHTA and CDR2 FQGNSA. The CDR3 region is CASSLDRGEPYEQYF. The DNA of the CDR3 is TGTGCCAGCAGCTTAGACAGGGGGGAACCCTACGAGCAGTACTTC.

This chain links TRBV7-8 with TRBJ2-7, with a tentative D call TRBD1 (5 bases). This CDR3 has 13 residues. Trimming pared 3 bases from V and 3 bases from J, leaving 9 bases between. Germline V lookup: CDR1 SGHVS, CDR2 FQNEAQ. The CDR3 spells CASSLRRVYEQYF. Here the CDR3 DNA reads TGTGCCAGCAGCTTGCGCAGGGTCTACGAGCAGTACTTC.

The rearrangement uses TRBV5-1 and TRBJ2-7, with D perhaps matching TRBD1 (6 bases). This CDR3 has 13 residues. The germline gives CDR1 SGHRS, CDR2 YFSETQ. Deletions cut 0 bases from V and 5 bases from J, with 9 bases between. CDR3 in DNA: TGCGCCAGCAGCTTGGACAGGGTGAACGAGCAGTACTTC. Its protein is CASSLDRVNEQYF.

J is TRBJ1-2 and V is TRBV7-8; possible D gene TRBD1, 5 bases. The CDR3 covers 15 residues. Trimming took 5 bases from V and 5 from J, leaving 18 bases between them. Germline loops: CDR1 SGHVS, CDR2 FQNEAQ. CDR3 in DNA: TGTGCCAGCAGCCCTACGCCAGGGCGGGGGTATGGCTACACCTTC. It translates to CASSPTPGRGYGYTF.

This clone came up once. The V call is TRBV2, the J call TRBJ2-1, with 12 bases identical to TRBD2. The CDR3 has 16 residues. Germline values: CDR1 SNHLY, CDR2 FYNNEI. J gave up 2 bases and V 2 bases, and 1 base lay outside the gene matches. The CDR3 coding sequence is TGTGCCAGCAGTGAAAGGACTAGCGGGACCTACAATGAGCAGTTCTTC. Amino acid sequence: CASSERTSGTYNEQFF.

This chain joins TRBV6-5 and TRBJ1-2; D perhaps matches TRBD1 (5 bases). CDR3 size: 13 residues. Between the trimmed V and J ends, which lost 7 bases and 4 bases, there was a span of 13 bases. Germline V lookup: CDR1 MNHEY, CDR2 SVGAGI. The DNA for the CDR3 is TGTGCCAGCACCCGGGACGGCCCCTATGGCTACACCTTC. Amino acid sequence: CASTRDGPYGYTF.

The chain links TRBV9 to TRBJ2-5; D gene ambiguous. The germline gives CDR1 SGDLS, CDR2 YYNGEE. Trimming pared 0 bases from V and 0 bases from J, leaving 6 bases between. CDR3 size: 14 residues. The CDR3 reads CASSVVWDQETQYF. CDR3 coding DNA: TGTGCCAGCAGCGTAGTATGGGACCAAGAGACCCAGTACTTC.

This sequence joins TRBV9 and TRBJ1-5; 7 nucleotides align to TRBD1. V shed 4 bases and J 5 bases; nucleotides not matched to a gene: 9. Germline loops: CDR1 SGDLS, CDR2 YYNGEE. The CDR3 loop spans 15 amino acids. Written as DNA, the CDR3 is TGTGCCAGCAGCAGCCGGGACAGTGTCCATCAGCCCCAGCATTTT. This encodes CASSSRDSVHQPQHF.

The chain combines TRBV7-3 with TRBJ2-7; TRBD1 matches 8 bases. The CDR3 has 16 residues. V shed 1 base, J shed 6 bases, and the junction held 11 bases outside the gene matches. Per the germline V gene, CDR1 is SGHTA and CDR2 is FQGTGA. DNA of the CDR3: TGTGCCAGCAGCTTAATTTTAGGGGACAGGAGGGGCGAGCAGTACTTC. Its translation: CASSLILGDRRGEQYF.

This clone showed up just a few times. The chain couples TRBV6-5 to TRBJ2-7, with a weak D call TRBD2 (5 bases). V lost 0 bases and J 2 bases, leaving 14 bases between the germline ends. The CDR3 has 16 amino acids. Germline V gives CDR1 MNHEY, CDR2 SVGAGI. The CDR3 nucleotides are TGTGCCAGCAGTTACTCGATAGCTAGCCTTACCTACGAGCAGTACTTC. This encodes CASSYSIASLTYEQYF.

A word on this clone: At one boundary the junction diverges from the germline segment, which might be a read error. The gene calls are TRBV18 and TRBJ2-5, with D possibly matching TRBD2 (6 bases). The CDR3 contains 12 residues. Germline V CDR1 and CDR2: KGHSH, LQKENI. CDR3 DNA: TGTGCCAGCTCACCTAGCGGAGGTATTGCGAACTTC. It yields the protein CASSPSGGIANF.

J is TRBJ1-2 and V is TRBV19; 9 bases are a match to TRBD1. The length of the CDR3 is 16 residues. CDR1 and CDR2 from the germline V gene are LNHDA and SQIVND (reference sequence). The junction had 15 bases not matched to a gene; V was cut back by 5 bases and J by 8 bases. The CDR3 sequence: CASSPPQGAEVWGYTF. CDR3 in DNA: TGTGCCAGTAGTCCCCCACAGGGGGCGGAGGTCTGGGGCTACACCTTC.

The chain has TRBV29-1 and TRBJ1-1; 7 bases fit TRBD1. The germline gives CDR1 SQVTM, CDR2 ANQGSEA. V lost 0 bases and J lost 5; bases outside the gene matches: 6. CDR3 length: 14 amino acids. For the CDR3, the DNA is TGCAGCGTTGAAGAGACAGGGAAGGGGACTGAAGCTTTCTTT. Its protein product is CSVEETGKGTEAFF.

The J gene is TRBJ2-7, the V gene TRBV21-1; the table's D gene call, TRBD2, was not cross checked with the DNA. TRBV21-1 represents a pseudogene. The CDR3 totals 15 residues. The DNA for the CDR3 is TGTGCCAGCAGCAAAGTTCCAGCGGCCTCCTACGAGCAGTACTTC. Translation gives CASSKVPAASYEQYF.

In its sample, this clone was seen once. This sequence joins TRBV9 and TRBJ2-3; 11 bases agree with TRBD2. The trim removed 4 bases at V and 0 bases at J, leaving 7 bases unmatched. Germline V gene data show CDR1 as SGDLS and CDR2 as YYNGEE. The CDR3 runs to 17 residues. Here the CDR3 reads CASSPLAGGASTDTQYF. The CDR3 DNA sequence: TGTGCCAGCAGCCCATTAGCGGGAGGGGCTAGCACAGATACGCAGTATTTT. Using reference TRBV9 and TRBJ2-3 for the parts outside the CDR3, the full variable domain is DSGVTQTPKHLITATGQRVTLRCSPRSGDLSVYWYQQSLDQGLQFLIQYYNGEERAKGNILERFSAQQFPDLHSELNLSSLELGDSALYFCASSPLAGGASTDTQYFGPGTRLTVL.

The rearrangement uses TRBV10-3 and TRBJ2-7, with no clear D. V gave up 2 bases and J gave up 4 bases, with 6 bases separating them. Germline values: CDR1 ENHRY, CDR2 SYGVKD. This CDR3 is 12 amino acids long. CDR3 region: CAISETQYEQYF. The CDR3 nucleotides are TGTGCCATCAGTGAGACCCAATACGAGCAGTACTTC.

The chain recombines TRBV12-2 with TRBJ2-3; TRBD2 reflects the table's D call only, with no check against the DNA. TRBV12-2 is tagged as a pseudogene. This CDR3 is 18 amino acids long. This chain's CDR3 is CASRLALAASGGTDTQYF. CDR3 DNA: TGTGCAAGTCGCTTAGCGCTGGCGGCTAGCGGAGGCACAGATACGCAGTATTTT.

Only one count was recorded for this clone. This chain links TRBV9 with TRBJ2-2; D not resolved. The CDR3 covers 14 residues. Trimming removed 0 bases at V and 7 bases at J, with 10 bases between. CDR1 is SGDLS, CDR2 YYNGEE, per germline. This CDR3 is CASSVVPGGGELFF. CDR3 coding DNA: TGTGCCAGCAGCGTAGTACCCGGCGGCGGGGAGCTGTTTTTT.

The V and J genes are TRBV23-1 and TRBJ1-5, with a weak D call TRBD1 (6 bases). TRBV23-1 is placed among ORFs of uncertain function. V gave up 7 bases and J gave up 6 bases, with 22 bases separating them. The CDR3 extends over 16 amino acids. In nucleotides, the CDR3 is TGCGCCAGCACCCATCATTCCTCAACAGGGCGTCAGCCCCAGCATTTT. This sequence encodes CASTHHSSTGRQPQHF.

V is TRBV15 and J is TRBJ2-7; D is unclear. The V gene lost 0 bases and the J gene lost 0 bases, with 9 bases spanning the gap. The CDR3 is made up of 15 amino acids. CDR1 is LNHNV and CDR2 is YYDKDF in the germline V gene (reference sequence). The CDR3 sequence: CATSRDMGNSYEQYF. The CDR3 bases are TGTGCCACCAGCAGAGATATGGGGAACTCCTACGAGCAGTACTTC.

The chain couples TRBV2 to TRBJ1-2, with TRBD1 identical over 7 bases. The CDR3 has 14 amino acids. The trim removed 6 bases at V and 2 bases at J, leaving 6 bases unmatched. Per the germline V gene, CDR1 is SNHLY and CDR2 is FYNNEI. CDR3 protein: CASSEGQLNYGYTF. In DNA, the CDR3 is TGTGCCAGCAGCGAGGGACAGCTAAACTATGGCTACACCTTC.

V gene TRBV25-1 combines with J gene TRBJ2-5, with D uncertain. Trimming cost V 8 bases and J 7 bases, with 11 bases left between them. Germline-derived CDR1 and CDR2 are MGHDK and SYGVNS. The CDR3 has 11 residues. Here the CDR3 reads CASVRFGTQYF. The CDR3, as DNA: TGTGCCAGCGTTCGGTTTGGGACCCAGTACTTC.

This clone occurred once. J is TRBJ2-2 and V is TRBV5-6; TRBD2 agrees at 11 bases. This CDR3 has 14 amino acids. V trimming: 5 bases; J trimming: 6 bases; junction bases outside the gene matches: 3. Per germline, CDR1 SGHDT and CDR2 YYEEEE. The DNA for the CDR3 is TGTGCCAGCAGAAATAGCGGGAGGGCCGGGGAGCTGTTTTTT. Amino acid sequence: CASRNSGRAGELFF. Drawing the rest from reference TRBV5-6 and TRBJ2-2, the complete variable domain is DAGVTQSPTHLIKTRGQQVTLRCSPKSGHDTVSWYQQALGQGPQFIFQYYEEEERQRGNFPDRFSGHQFPNYSSELNVNALLLGDSALYLCASRNSGRAGELFFGEGSRLTVL.

This clone turned up a few times. This chain joins TRBV6-5 and TRBJ1-2; 7 nucleotides agree with TRBD1. This CDR3 region has 15 residues. V dropped 0 bases and J dropped 3; count of bases not matched to a gene: 4. CDR1 and CDR2 (germline): MNHEY, SVGAGI. CDR3 region: CASSYSGTVYYGYTF. The CDR3 DNA is TGTGCCAGCAGTTACTCCGGGACAGTCTACTATGGCTACACCTTC.

V usage is TRBV4-3 and J usage is TRBJ1-2, with D unresolved. V was clipped by 0 bases and J by 7 bases, with 9 bases between them. This CDR3 has 13 amino acids. Germline CDR1 is LGHNA and CDR2 is YSLEER. The CDR3: CASSQELWFGYTF. The CDR3 DNA is TGCGCCAGCAGCCAAGAGCTCTGGTTTGGCTACACCTTC.

The chain is built from TRBV29-1 and TRBJ2-1; TRBD2 matches 12 bases. J gave up 2 bases and V 2 bases, and 4 bases lay outside the gene matches. Germline lookup yields CDR1 SQVTM and CDR2 ANQGSEA. The CDR3 spans 16 residues. The CDR3 spells CSVELGLAGTYNEQFF. Written as DNA, the CDR3 is TGCAGCGTTGAACTCGGACTAGCGGGAACCTACAATGAGCAGTTCTTC.

This chain joins TRBV7-2 and TRBJ2-2; D remains ambiguous. V was cut by 1 base and J by 3 bases, with 6 bases left in between. Germline CDR1 SGHTA, CDR2 FQGNSA. CDR3 length equals 14 residues. The CDR3 reads CASSLVSYTGELFF. CDR3 nucleotide sequence: TGTGCCAGCAGCTTAGTATCCTACACCGGGGAGCTGTTTTTT.